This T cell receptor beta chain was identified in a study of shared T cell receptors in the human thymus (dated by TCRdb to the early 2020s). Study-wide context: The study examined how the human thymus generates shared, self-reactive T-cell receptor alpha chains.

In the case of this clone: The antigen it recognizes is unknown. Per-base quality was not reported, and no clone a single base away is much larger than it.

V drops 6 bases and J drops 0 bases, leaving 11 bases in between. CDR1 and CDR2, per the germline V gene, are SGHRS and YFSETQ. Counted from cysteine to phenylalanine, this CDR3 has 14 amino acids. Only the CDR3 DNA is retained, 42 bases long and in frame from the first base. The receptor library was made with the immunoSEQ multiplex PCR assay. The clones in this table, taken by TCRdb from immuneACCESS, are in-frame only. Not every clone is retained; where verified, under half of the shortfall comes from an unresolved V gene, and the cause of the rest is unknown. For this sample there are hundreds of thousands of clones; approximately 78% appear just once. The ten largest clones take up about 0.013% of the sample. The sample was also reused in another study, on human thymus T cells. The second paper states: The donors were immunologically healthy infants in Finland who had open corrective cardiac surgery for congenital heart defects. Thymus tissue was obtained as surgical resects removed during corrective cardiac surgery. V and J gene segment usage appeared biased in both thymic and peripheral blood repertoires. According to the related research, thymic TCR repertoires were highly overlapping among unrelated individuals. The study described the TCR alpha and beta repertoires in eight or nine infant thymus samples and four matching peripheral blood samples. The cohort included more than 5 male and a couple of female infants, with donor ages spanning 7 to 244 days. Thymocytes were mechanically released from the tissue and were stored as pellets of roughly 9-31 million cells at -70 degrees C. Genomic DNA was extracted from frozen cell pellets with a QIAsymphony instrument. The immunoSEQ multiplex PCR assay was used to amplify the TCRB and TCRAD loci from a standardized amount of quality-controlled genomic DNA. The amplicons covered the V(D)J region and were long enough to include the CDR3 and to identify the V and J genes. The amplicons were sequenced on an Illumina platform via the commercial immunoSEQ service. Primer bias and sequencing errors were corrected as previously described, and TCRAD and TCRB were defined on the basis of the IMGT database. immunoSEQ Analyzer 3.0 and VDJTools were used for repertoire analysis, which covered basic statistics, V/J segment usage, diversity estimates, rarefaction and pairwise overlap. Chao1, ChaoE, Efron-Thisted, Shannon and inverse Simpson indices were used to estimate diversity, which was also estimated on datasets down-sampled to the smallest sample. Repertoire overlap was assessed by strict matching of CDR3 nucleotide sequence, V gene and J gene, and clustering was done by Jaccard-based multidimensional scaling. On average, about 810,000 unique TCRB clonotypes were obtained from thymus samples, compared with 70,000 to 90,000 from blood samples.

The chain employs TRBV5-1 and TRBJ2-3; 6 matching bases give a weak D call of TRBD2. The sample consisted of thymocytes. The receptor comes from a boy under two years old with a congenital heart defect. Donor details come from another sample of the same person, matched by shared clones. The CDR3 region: CASIPGVSTDTQYF. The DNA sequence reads TGCGCCAGCATCCCGGGAGTTAGCACAGATACGCAGTATTTT.